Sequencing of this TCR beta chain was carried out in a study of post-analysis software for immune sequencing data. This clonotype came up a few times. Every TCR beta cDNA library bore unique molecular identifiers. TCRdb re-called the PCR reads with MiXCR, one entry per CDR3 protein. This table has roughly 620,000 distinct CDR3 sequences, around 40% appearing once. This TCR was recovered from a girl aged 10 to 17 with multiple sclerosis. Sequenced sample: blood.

In nucleotides, the CDR3 is TGTGCCAGCAGACCCGGTACCCTGATCGGGAGGGCCTACAATGAGCAGTTCTTC. This sequence encodes CASRPGTLIGRAYNEQFF. This chain uses TRBV6-1 with TRBJ2-1, with 8 bases lining up with TRBD2. The CDR3 consists of 18 residues. V lost 6 bases to trimming and J lost 2 bases; unmatched junction nucleotides: 15. CDR1 MNHNS and CDR2 SASEGT come from the germline V gene.